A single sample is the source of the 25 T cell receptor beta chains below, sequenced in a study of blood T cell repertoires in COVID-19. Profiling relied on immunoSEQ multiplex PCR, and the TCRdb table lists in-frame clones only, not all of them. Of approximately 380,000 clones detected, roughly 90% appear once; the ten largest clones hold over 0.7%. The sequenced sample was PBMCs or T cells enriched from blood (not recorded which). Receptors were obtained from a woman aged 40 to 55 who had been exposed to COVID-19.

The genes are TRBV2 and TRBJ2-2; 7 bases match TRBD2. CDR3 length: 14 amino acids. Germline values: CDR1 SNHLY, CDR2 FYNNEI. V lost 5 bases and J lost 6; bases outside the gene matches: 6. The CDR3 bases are TGTGCCAGCAGTTTACCAGCGGGACCCGGGGAGCTGTTTTTT. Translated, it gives CASSLPAGPGELFF.

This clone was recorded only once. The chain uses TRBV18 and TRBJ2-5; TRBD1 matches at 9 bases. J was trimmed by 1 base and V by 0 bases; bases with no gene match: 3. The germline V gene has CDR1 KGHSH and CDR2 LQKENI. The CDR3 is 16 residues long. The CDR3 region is CASSPPGTGPQETQYF. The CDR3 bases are TGTGCCAGCTCACCACCAGGGACAGGGCCCCAAGAGACCCAGTACTTC.

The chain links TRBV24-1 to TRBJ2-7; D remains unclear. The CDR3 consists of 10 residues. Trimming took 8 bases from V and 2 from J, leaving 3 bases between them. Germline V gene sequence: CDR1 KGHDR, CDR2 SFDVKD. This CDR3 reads CATTPYEQYF. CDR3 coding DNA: TGTGCCACCACTCCCTACGAGCAGTACTTC.

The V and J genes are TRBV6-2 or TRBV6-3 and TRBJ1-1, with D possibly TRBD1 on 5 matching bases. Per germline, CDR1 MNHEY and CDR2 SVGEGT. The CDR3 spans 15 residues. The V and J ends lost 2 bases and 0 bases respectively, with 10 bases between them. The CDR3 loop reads CASSYGGSMNTEAFF. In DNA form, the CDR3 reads TGTGCCAGCAGTTACGGGGGGTCCATGAACACTGAAGCTTTCTTT.

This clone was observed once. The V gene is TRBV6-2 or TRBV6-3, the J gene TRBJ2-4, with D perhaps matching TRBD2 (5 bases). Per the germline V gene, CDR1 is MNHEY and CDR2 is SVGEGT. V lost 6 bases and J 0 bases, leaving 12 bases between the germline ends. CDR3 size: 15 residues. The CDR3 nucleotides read TGTGCCAGCAGCAACTCGGGGTTAGCCAAAAACATTCAGTACTTC. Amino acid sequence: CASSNSGLAKNIQYF.

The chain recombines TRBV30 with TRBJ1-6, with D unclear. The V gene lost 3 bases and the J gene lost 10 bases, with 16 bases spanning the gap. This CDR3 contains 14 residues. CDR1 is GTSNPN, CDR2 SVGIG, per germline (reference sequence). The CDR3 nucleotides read TGTGCCTGGAGCGAGTTGAGTAATCGGTCACCCCTCCACTTT. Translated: CAWSELSNRSPLHF.

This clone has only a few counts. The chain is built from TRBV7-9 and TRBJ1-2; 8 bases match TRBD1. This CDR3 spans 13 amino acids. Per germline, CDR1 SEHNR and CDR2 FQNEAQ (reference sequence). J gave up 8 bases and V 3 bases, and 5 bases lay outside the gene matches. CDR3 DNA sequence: TGTGCCAGCAGCTTCACACAGGGGGAAGGCTACACCTTC. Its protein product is CASSFTQGEGYTF.

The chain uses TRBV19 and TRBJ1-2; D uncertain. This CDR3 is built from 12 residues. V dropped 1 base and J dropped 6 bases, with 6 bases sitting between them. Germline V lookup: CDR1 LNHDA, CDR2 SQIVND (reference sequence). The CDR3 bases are TGTGCCAGTAGTATAGGACATCATGGCTACACCTTC. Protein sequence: CASSIGHHGYTF.

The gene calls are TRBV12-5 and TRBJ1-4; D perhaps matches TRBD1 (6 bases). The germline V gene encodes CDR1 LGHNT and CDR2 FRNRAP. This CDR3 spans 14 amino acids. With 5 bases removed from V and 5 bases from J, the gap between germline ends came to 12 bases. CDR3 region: CASGIGQTNEKLFF. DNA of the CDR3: TGTGCTAGTGGTATAGGACAGACGAATGAAAAACTGTTTTTT.

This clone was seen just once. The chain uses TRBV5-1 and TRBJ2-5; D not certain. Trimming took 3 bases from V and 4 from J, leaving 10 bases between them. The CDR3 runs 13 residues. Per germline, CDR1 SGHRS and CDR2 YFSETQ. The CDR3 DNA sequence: TGCGCCAGCAGCTCACATACCCTAGAGACCCAGTACTTC. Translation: CASSSHTLETQYF.

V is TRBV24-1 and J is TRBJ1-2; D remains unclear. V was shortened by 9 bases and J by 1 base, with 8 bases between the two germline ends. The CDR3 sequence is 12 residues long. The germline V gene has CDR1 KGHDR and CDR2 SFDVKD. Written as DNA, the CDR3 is TGTGCCACCGCTAGTCTTAACTATGGCTACACCTTC. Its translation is CATASLNYGYTF.

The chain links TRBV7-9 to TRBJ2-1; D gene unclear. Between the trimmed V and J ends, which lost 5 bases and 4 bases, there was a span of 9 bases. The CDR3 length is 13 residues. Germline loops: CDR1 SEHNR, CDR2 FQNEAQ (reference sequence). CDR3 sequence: CASSATVYNEQFF. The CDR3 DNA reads TGTGCCAGCAGCGCCACAGTTTACAATGAGCAGTTCTTC.

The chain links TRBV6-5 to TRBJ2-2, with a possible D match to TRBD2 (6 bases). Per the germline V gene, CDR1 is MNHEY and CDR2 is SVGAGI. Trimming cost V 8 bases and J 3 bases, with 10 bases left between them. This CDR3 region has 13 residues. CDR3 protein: CASGTSYTGELFF. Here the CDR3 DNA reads TGTGCCAGCGGGACTTCTTACACCGGGGAGCTGTTTTTT.

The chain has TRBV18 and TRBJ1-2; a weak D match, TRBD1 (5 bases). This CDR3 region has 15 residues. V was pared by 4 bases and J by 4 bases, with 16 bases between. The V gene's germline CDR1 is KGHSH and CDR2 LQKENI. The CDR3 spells CASSLGLQGSYGYTF. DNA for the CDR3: TGTGCCAGCTCACTGGGACTCCAAGGATCCTATGGCTACACCTTC.

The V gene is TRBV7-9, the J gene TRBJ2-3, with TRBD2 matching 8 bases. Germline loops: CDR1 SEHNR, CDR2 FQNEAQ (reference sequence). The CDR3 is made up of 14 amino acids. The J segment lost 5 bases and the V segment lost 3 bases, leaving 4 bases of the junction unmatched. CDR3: CASSFFLAGDTQYF. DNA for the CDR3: TGTGCCAGCAGCTTCTTCCTAGCGGGAGATACGCAGTATTTT.

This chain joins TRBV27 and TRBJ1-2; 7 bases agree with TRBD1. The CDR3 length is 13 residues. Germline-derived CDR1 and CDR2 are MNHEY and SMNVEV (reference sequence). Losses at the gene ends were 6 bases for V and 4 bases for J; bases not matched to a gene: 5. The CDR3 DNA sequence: TGTGCCAGCAGCCTGACAGGGTCCTATGGCTACACCTTC. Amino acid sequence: CASSLTGSYGYTF.

In nucleotides, the CDR3 is TGTGCCAGCAGCCAAGGGGGGCATGGCTATGGCTACACCTTC. Translation gives CASSQGGHGYGYTF. The rearrangement uses TRBV3-1 (or the pseudogene TRBV3-2) and TRBJ1-2; weak D call: TRBD1 (6 bases). Germline-derived CDR1 and CDR2 are LGHDT and YNNKEL (reference sequence). The CDR3 contains 14 residues. V was clipped by 1 base and J by 4 bases, with 10 bases between them.

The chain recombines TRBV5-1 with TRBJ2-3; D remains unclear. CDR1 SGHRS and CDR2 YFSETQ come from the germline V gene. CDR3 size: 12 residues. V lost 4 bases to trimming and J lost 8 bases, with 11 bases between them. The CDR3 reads CASSTLGGTQYF. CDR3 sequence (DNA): TGCGCCAGCAGCACTCTAGGCGGTACGCAGTATTTT.

CDR3 coding DNA: TGTGCCAGCAGCCAGAGAGGGGGACTAGCAAGAATAAATGAGCAGTTCTTC. Protein: CASSQRGGLARINEQFF. The gene calls are TRBV14 and TRBJ2-1; 9 positions agree with TRBD2. The CDR3 length is 17 residues. V lost 3 bases to trimming and J lost 7 bases; unmatched junction nucleotides: 13. Germline CDR1 reads SGHDN; CDR2 reads FVKESK.

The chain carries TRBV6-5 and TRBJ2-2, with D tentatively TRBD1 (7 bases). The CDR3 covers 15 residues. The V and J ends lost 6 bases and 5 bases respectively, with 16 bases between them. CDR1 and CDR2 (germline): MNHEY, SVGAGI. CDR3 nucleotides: TGTGCCAGCAGGGACCAGGGGGGAAGAACCGGGGAGCTGTTTTTT. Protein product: CASRDQGGRTGELFF.

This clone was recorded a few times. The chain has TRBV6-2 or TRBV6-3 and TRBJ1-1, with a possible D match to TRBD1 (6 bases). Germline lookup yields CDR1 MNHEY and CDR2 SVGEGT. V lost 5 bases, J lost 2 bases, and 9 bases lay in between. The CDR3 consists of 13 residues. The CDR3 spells CASSRQANTEAFF. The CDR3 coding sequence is TGTGCCAGCAGTCGACAGGCCAACACTGAAGCTTTCTTT.

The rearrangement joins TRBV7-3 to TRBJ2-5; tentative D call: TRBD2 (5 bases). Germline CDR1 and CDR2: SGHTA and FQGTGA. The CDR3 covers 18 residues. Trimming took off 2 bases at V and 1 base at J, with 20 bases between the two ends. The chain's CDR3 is CASSLAPGRGLGQETQYF. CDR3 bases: TGTGCCAGCAGCTTAGCCCCCGGACGAGGGTTAGGCCAAGAGACCCAGTACTTC. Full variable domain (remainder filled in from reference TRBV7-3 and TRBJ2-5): GAGVSQTPSNKVTEKGKYVELRCDPISGHTALYWYRQSLGQGPEFLIYFQGTGAADDSGLPNDRFFAVRPEGSVSTLKIQRTERGDSAVYLCASSLAPGRGLGQETQYFGPGTRLLVL.

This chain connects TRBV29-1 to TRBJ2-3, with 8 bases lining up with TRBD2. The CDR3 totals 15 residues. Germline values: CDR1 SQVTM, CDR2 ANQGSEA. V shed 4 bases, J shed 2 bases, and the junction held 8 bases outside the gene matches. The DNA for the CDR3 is TGCAGCGTTGTAACTAGCGGAGGACTCACAGATACGCAGTATTTT. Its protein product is CSVVTSGGLTDTQYF.

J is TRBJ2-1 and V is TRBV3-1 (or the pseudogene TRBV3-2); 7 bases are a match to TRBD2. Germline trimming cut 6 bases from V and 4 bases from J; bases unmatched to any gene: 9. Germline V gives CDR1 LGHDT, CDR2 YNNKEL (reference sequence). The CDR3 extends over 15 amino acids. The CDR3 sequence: CASSLSGTIYNEQFF. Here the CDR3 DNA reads TGTGCCAGCAGTCTCAGCGGGACCATATACAATGAGCAGTTCTTC.

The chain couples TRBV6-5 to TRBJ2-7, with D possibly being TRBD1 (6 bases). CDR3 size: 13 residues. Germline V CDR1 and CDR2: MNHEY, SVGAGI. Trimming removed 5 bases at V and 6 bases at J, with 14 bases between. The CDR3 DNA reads TGTGCCAGCAGTCCAAGGGGGTTTGGCGAGCAGTACTTC. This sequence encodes CASSPRGFGEQYF.